This T cell receptor (beta chain) appears in the sequencing data of a study of glioma-infiltrating T cells after dendritic cell vaccination. For the study at large: Glioblastoma patients came from Phase I and II dendritic cell vaccination trials.

This clone was observed a handful of times. Primers: 60 V beta forward and 13 J beta reverse. Generated by immunoSEQ multiplex PCR, the TCRdb table keeps only in-frame clones and is missing some. The table has 90,000 or so clones, 80% to 90% seen once. The CDR3 covers 13 residues. Germline CDR1 is LNHDA and CDR2 is SQIVND (reference sequence). The time point is: after dendritic cell vaccination, including at tumor progression/relapse. Blood PBMC samples: pre-vaccination, two weeks post third vaccination, and at tumor progression. The sequencing used blood, collected after dendritic cell vaccination. This sequence joins TRBV19 and TRBJ1-2; a possible D gene is TRBD1 (6 bases). The origin of this receptor is a human donor with glioblastoma. Here the CDR3 reads CASRDTDNYGYTF. CDR3 coding DNA: TGTGCGTCCCGGGACACAGATAACTATGGCTACACCTTC.